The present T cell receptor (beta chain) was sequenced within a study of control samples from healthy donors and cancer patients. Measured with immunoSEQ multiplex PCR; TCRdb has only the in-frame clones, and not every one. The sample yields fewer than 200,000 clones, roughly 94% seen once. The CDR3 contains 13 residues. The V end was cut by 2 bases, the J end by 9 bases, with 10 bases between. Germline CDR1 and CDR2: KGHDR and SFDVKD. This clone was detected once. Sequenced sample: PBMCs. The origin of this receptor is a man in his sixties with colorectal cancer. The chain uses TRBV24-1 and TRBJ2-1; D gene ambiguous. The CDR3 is CATSDSNAGEQFF. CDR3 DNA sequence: TGTGCCACCAGTGATTCCAATGCCGGTGAGCAGTTCTTC.